The rows below give T cell receptor beta chains drawn from one sample of a study of blood T cell repertoires in COVID-19. Profiled with immunoSEQ multiplex PCR; TCRdb holds only in-frame clones, not every one. Of tens of thousands of clones detected, 65% to 85% appear once; the ten largest clones hold over 15%. Input material: peripheral blood. These receptors were obtained from a woman aged 60-75 years with acute or convalescent COVID-19. Each CDR3 is given with its conserved first and last residue. The order of the fields is clone size, J gene, D gene, V gene, CDR3 protein, CDR3 DNA. D genes are given only for firm matches. Size tells how often a clone was seen (once, few, many) or the class of an expanded clone, and some rows leave it out.

.	TRBJ2-5	.	TRBV7-9	CASSLAVAQETQYF	TGTGCCAGCAGCTTAGCAGTGGCTCAAGAGACCCAGTACTTC
.	TRBJ1-6	.	TRBV6-5	CASRGTENYNSPLHF	TGTGCCAGCAGGGGGACTGAAAACTATAATTCACCCCTCCACTTT
.	TRBJ1-5	.	TRBV6-5	CASSTGQYDPLEHF	TGTGCCAGCAGTACCGGACAGTACGATCCTCTCGAGCATTTT
.	TRBJ2-2	.	TRBV10-3	CAIGGAEAFTGELFF	TGTGCCATCGGGGGGGCGGAGGCTTTCACCGGGGAGCTGTTTTTT
.	TRBJ2-3	TRBD2	TRBV30	CAWAGLAGDTQYF	TGTGCCTGGGCAGGACTAGCGGGAGACACGCAGTATTTT
.	TRBJ1-2	.	TRBV6-5	CASSYLGAGLGYGYTF	TGTGCCAGCAGTTACTTAGGTGCAGGATTGGGCTATGGCTACACCTTC
.	TRBJ1-2	.	TRBV12-3/TRBV12-4	CASSPPKRGYTF	TGTGCCAGCAGCCCCCCAAAGCGGGGCTACACCTTC
.	TRBJ1-1	.	TRBV6-5	CASKRPTGGTEAFF	TGTGCCAGCAAACGGCCCACGGGAGGCACTGAAGCTTTCTTT
.	TRBJ1-1	TRBD1	TRBV7-6	CASRLGQGGGTEAFF	TGTGCCAGCAGGCTAGGACAGGGAGGGGGCACTGAAGCTTTCTTT
once	TRBJ1-1	.	TRBV25-1	CASGEHRVPNTEAFF	TGTGCCAGCGGCGAACACAGGGTCCCGAACACTGAAGCTTTCTTT
few	TRBJ2-2	TRBD1	TRBV5-1	CASSWGQGNGELFF	TGCGCCAGCAGCTGGGGACAGGGGAACGGGGAGCTGTTTTTT
.	TRBJ2-7	.	TRBV10-3	CAIRPTGSYEQYF	TGTGCCATCCGTCCTACGGGGTCCTACGAGCAGTACTTC
.	TRBJ2-1	TRBD2	TRBV5-1	CASTPGGSYNEQFF	TGCGCCAGCACCCCGGGGGGCTCCTACAATGAGCAGTTCTTC
once	TRBJ1-2	TRBD1	TRBV10-3	CAIRGQEGYGYTF	TGTGCCATCAGAGGACAGGAAGGCTATGGCTACACCTTC
once	TRBJ1-3	TRBD1	TRBV11-3	CASSPAGGPGNTIYF	TGTGCCAGCAGCCCGGCAGGGGGGCCGGGAAACACCATATATTTT
.	TRBJ1-3	.	TRBV15	CATSRDGGTGNTIYF	TGTGCCACCAGCAGAGACGGGGGTACTGGAAACACCATATATTTT
.	TRBJ2-4	.	TRBV7-3	CASSFSGTGIQYF	TGTGCCAGCAGCTTTTCGGGGACTGGCATTCAGTACTTC
many	TRBJ1-1	.	TRBV24-1	CATSANRGENTEAFF	TGTGCCACCAGTGCAAACCGGGGGGAGAACACTGAAGCTTTCTTT
few	TRBJ2-1	TRBD2	TRBV7-2	CASSLGLAIDNEQFF	TGTGCCAGCAGCTTGGGACTAGCGATTGATAATGAGCAGTTCTTC
.	TRBJ2-7	TRBD1	TRBV30	CASQGQGQYEQYF	TGTGCCTCCCAAGGACAGGGACAATACGAGCAGTACTTC